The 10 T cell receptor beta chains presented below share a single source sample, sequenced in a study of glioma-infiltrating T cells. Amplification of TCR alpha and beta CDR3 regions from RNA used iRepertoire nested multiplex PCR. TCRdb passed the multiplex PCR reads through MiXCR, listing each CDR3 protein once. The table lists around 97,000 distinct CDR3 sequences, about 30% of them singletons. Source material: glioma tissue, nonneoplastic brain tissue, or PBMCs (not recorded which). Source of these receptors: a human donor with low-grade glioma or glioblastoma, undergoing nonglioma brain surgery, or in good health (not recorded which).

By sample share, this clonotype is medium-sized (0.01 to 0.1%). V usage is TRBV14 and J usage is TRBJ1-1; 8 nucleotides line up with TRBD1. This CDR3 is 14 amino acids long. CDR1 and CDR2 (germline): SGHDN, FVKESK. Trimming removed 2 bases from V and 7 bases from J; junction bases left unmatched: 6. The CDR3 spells CASSQQGAGGEAFF. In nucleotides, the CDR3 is TGTGCCAGCAGCCAACAGGGGGCTGGAGGTGAAGCTTTCTTT. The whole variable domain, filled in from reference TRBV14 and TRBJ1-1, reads EAGVTQFPSHSVIEKGQTVTLRCDPISGHDNLYWYRRVMGKEIKFLLHFVKESKQDESGMPNNRFLAERTGGTYSTLKVQPAELEDSGVYFCASSQQGAGGEAFFGQGTRLTVV.

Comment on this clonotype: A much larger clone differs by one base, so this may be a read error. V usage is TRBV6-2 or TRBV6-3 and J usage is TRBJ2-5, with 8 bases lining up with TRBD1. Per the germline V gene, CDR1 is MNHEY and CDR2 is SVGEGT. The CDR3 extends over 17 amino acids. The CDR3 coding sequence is TGTGCCAGCAATTACGCGGGTCTGAGACAGGGGACAGAGACCCAGTACTTC. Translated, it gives CASNYAGLRQGTETQYF.

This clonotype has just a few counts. The CDR3 region is CASSFSGTGANVLTF. CDR3 nucleotide sequence: TGTGCCAGCAGCTTTTCAGGGACTGGGGCCAACGTCCTGACTTTC. This chain connects TRBV7-2 to TRBJ2-6; tentative D call: TRBD1 (5 bases). The V end was cut by 3 bases, the J end by 2 bases, with 8 bases between. Germline V gives CDR1 SGHTA, CDR2 FQGNSA. The CDR3 totals 15 residues.

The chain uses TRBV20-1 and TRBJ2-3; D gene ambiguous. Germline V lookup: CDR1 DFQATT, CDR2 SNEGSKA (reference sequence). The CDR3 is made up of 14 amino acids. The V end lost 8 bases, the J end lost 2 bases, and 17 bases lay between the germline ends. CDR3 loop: CSHMIRSLTDTQYF. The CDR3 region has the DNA TGCAGTCATATGATAAGGTCCCTCACAGATACGCAGTATTTT.

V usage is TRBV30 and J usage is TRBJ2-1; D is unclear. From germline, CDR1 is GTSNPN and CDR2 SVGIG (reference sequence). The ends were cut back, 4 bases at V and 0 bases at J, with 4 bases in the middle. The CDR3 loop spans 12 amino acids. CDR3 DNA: TGTGCCTGGATGGTCTCCTACAATGAGCAGTTCTTC. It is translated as CAWMVSYNEQFF.

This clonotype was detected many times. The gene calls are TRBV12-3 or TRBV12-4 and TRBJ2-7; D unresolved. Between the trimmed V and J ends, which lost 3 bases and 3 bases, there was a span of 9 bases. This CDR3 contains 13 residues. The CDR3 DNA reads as TGTGCCAGCAGTTTCGGTGCCTACTACGAGCAGTACTTC. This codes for CASSFGAYYEQYF.

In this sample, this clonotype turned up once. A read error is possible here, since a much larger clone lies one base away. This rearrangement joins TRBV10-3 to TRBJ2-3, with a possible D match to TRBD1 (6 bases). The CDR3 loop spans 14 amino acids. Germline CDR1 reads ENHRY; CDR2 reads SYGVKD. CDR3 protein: CALSPGYQTGTQYF. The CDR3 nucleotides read TGTGCCCTCAGCCCAGGGTATCAGACAGGTACGCAGTATTTT.

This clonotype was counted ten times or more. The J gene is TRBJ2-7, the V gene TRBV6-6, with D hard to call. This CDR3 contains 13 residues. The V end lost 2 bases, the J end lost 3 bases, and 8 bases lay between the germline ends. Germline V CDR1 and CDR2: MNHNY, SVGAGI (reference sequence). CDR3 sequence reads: CASSYAPGYEQYF. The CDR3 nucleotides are TGTGCCAGCAGTTACGCCCCAGGCTACGAGCAGTACTTC.

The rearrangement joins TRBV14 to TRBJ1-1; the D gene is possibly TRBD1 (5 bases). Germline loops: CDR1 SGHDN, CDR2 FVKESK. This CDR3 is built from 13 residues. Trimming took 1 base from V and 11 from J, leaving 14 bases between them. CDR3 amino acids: CASSQAGGARAFF. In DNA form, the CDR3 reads TGTGCCAGCAGCCAAGCAGGCGGGGCGAGGGCTTTCTTT.

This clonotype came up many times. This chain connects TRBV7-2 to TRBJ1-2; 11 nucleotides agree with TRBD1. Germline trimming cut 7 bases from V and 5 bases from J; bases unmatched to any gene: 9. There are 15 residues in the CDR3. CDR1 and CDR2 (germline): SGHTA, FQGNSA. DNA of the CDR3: TGTGCCAGCATTACACAGGGGACAGGGGGGTATGGCTACACCTTC. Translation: CASITQGTGGYGYTF.